The entry below gives a single T cell receptor (beta chain) sequence along with its context. Through 5' RACE with UMI labels, the TRB cDNA libraries were prepared. TCRdb re-called the 5' RACE reads, yielding one record per CDR3 amino acid sequence without DNA. The specimen's table records some 130,000 distinct CDR3 sequences. The data derive from a study of CXCR3-negative and CXCR3-positive naive CD8 T cells. The specimen was naive CXCR3- CD8+ T cells from blood. The subset was: CD45RO-CCR7+CD27+CD95- naive CD8+ T cells lacking CXCR3 (TNR3-). This receptor was obtained from a human donor in good health. Some clones in this sample may be carry-over from other donors' samples.

The CDR3 spells CASSFRGWGQPQHF. The V gene is TRBV12-3 or TRBV12-4, the J gene TRBJ1-5; TCRdb proposes TRBD1, but this gene call is untestable without DNA. The CDR3 spans 14 residues.